The 17 T cell receptor beta chains reported below all come from one sample, sequenced in a study of CD8 T cells in ankylosing spondylitis (dated by TCRdb to 2016 to 2017). The library relied on 5' RACE. Reads for this sample came from an Illumina HiSeq 2500. TCRdb itself trimmed the public reads at Q25 with fastp, ran MiXCR and retained productive beta chains. CDR3 protein duplicates are merged, each entry listing the most common genes and DNA. The sample has some 290,000 distinct CDR3 sequences on record, around 19% of them singletons. The ten largest clones add up to around 7.8% of the sample. What was sequenced was blood, either unsorted or a sorted T cell fraction (not recorded which). The receptors were gathered from a male donor with ankylosing spondylitis or in good health (not recorded which).

This clonotype was seen repeatedly, ten times or more. V is TRBV10-3 and J is TRBJ2-1, with 13 bases identical to TRBD2. V was pared by 6 bases and J by 7 bases, with 6 bases of the junction left unmatched. The CDR3 totals 15 residues. Looked up from germline, CDR1 is ENHRY and CDR2 is SYGVKD. Written as DNA, the CDR3 is TGTGCCATCAGGGACGGGACTAGCGGGACTAATGAGCAGTTCTTC. Translation gives CAIRDGTSGTNEQFF.

This clonotype came up a few times. The chain couples TRBV7-9 to TRBJ2-3; D gene unclear. The CDR3 has 15 amino acids. Deletions cut 5 bases from V and 3 bases from J, with 15 bases between. Germline V gives CDR1 SEHNR, CDR2 FQNEAQ (reference sequence). The CDR3 DNA follows: TGTGCCAGCAGCCAGTCTGCGAGTAGGACAGATACGCAGTATTTT. It translates to CASSQSASRTDTQYF. The full variable domain, its missing parts supplied by reference TRBV7-9 and TRBJ2-3, is DTGVSQNPRHKITKRGQNVTFRCDPISEHNRLYWYRQTLGQGPEFLTYFQNEAQLEKSRLLSDRFSAERPKGSFSTLEIQRTEQGDSAMYLCASSQSASRTDTQYFGPGTRLTVL.

The V call is TRBV20-1, the J call TRBJ2-5; D might be TRBD1 (6 bases). The CDR3 extends over 14 amino acids. The germline V and J ends were trimmed by 6 bases and 3 bases, with 17 bases remaining between them. The V gene's germline CDR1 is DFQATT and CDR2 SNEGSKA (reference sequence). The CDR3 DNA sequence: TGCAGTGCGCCCCTAGGGGGAGCTAAAGAGACCCAGTACTTC. This gives the protein CSAPLGGAKETQYF.

The chain couples TRBV6-1 to TRBJ2-1, with D maybe TRBD2 (5 bases). Trimming cost V 7 bases and J 10 bases, with 17 bases left between them. CDR1 and CDR2 from the germline V gene are MNHNS and SASEGT. The CDR3 has 13 residues. The CDR3 is CASKEASLGEQFF. CDR3 coding DNA: TGTGCCAGCAAGGAGGCTTCCCTTGGGGAGCAGTTCTTC.

This clonotype has a count of ten or more. This chain uses TRBV5-1 with TRBJ2-2; possible D gene TRBD1, 5 bases. From germline, CDR1 is SGHRS and CDR2 YFSETQ. The V end was cut by 0 bases, the J end by 3 bases, with 9 bases between. CDR3 length: 15 residues. CDR3 DNA sequence: TGCGCCAGCAGCTTGGGGGGCGCGGACACCGGGGAGCTGTTTTTT. Translation: CASSLGGADTGELFF.

CDR3 DNA sequence: TGCGCCAGCAGCCAGGACTTCAATAGCAATCAGCCCCAGCATTTT. It yields the protein CASSQDFNSNQPQHF. The rearrangement uses TRBV4-1 and TRBJ1-5, with D uncertain. This CDR3 is 15 amino acids long. Trimming removed 3 bases at V and 0 bases at J, with 9 bases between. Germline V lookup: CDR1 MGHRA, CDR2 YSYEKL.

The chain joins TRBV12-3 or TRBV12-4 to TRBJ2-1, with TRBD1 identical over 7 bases. With 5 bases clipped from V and 5 bases from J, the junction kept 9 bases outside the gene matches. The length of the CDR3 is 15 residues. The CDR3 DNA follows: TGTGCCAGCAGTCCGAGACAGGGTTTGGACAATGAGCAGTTCTTC. Translated, it gives CASSPRQGLDNEQFF.

This clonotype came up a few times. The CDR3, as DNA: TGTGCCAGCTCACCTCTAGGAGGGGCGGTATACACAGATACGCAGTATTTT. Protein: CASSPLGGAVYTDTQYF. J is TRBJ2-3 and V is TRBV18; a weak D match, TRBD2 (6 bases). Germline CDR1 is KGHSH and CDR2 is LQKENI. CDR3 length equals 17 residues. Trimming cost V 3 bases and J 2 bases, with 18 bases left between them. Together with reference TRBV18 and TRBJ2-3, the CDR3 gives the full variable domain: NAGVMQNPRHLVRRRGQEARLRCSPMKGHSHVYWYRQLPEEGLKFMVYLQKENIIDESGMPKERFSAEFPKEGPSILRIQQVVRGDSAAYFCASSPLGGAVYTDTQYFGPGTRLTVL.

V is TRBV11-2 and J is TRBJ2-4, with 8 bases fitting TRBD1. The V gene's germline CDR1 is SGHAT and CDR2 FQNNGV. The J segment lost 3 bases and the V segment lost 1 base, leaving 14 bases of the junction unmatched. The CDR3 covers 19 residues. The CDR3: CASSLGDKWTGYSKNIQYF. CDR3 bases: TGTGCCAGCAGCTTAGGAGATAAATGGACAGGGTATAGCAAAAACATTCAGTACTTC.

The rearrangement joins TRBV20-1 to TRBJ2-3; 7 positions agree with TRBD2. This CDR3 region has 15 residues. The V and J ends lost 3 bases and 3 bases, in that order; junction bases with no gene match: 9. Germline V gene lookup returns CDR1 DFQATT and CDR2 SNEGSKA (reference sequence). Here the CDR3 reads CSARWEGQTTDTQYF. As DNA, the CDR3 is TGCAGTGCTAGGTGGGAGGGCCAGACAACAGATACGCAGTATTTT.

The table lists this clonotype with a few counts. The chain employs TRBV6-5 and TRBJ2-3; D uncertain. This CDR3 spans 15 amino acids. V dropped 5 bases and J dropped 0 bases, with 12 bases sitting between them. Germline V CDR1 and CDR2: MNHEY, SVGAGI. The CDR3 loop reads CASSHPEGSTDTQYF. The CDR3 region has the DNA TGTGCCAGCAGTCACCCAGAAGGTAGCACAGATACGCAGTATTTT.

The CDR3 DNA reads TGCAGTGCTAGTCCAGCGGGAGGGCCTATTTTGAATGAGCAGTTCTTC. This sequence encodes CSASPAGGPILNEQFF. V and J are TRBV20-1 and TRBJ2-1; TRBD2 matches 10 bases. V dropped 3 bases and J dropped 7; count of bases not matched to a gene: 12. The CDR3 spans 16 residues. Per germline, CDR1 DFQATT and CDR2 SNEGSKA (reference sequence).

This clonotype appeared a few times. The chain employs TRBV3-1 and TRBJ1-3; D call uncertain. Trimming took 0 bases from V and 2 from J, leaving 8 bases between them. CDR1 is LGHDT and CDR2 is YNNKEL in the germline V gene (reference sequence). The CDR3 runs 15 residues. CDR3 DNA: TGTGCCAGCAGCCAAGAGACACTGGCTGGAAACACCATATATTTT. It encodes CASSQETLAGNTIYF.

The chain is built from TRBV5-1 and TRBJ1-1, with D perhaps TRBD1 (5 bases). From germline, CDR1 is SGHRS and CDR2 YFSETQ. The V end lost 4 bases, the J end lost 1 base, and 11 bases lay between the germline ends. The CDR3 extends over 14 amino acids. CDR3 coding DNA: TGCGCCAGCAGCGAGGGGAGGGGGAACACTGAAGCTTTCTTT. Protein: CASSEGRGNTEAFF.

The chain carries TRBV30 and TRBJ1-2, with D uncertain. The CDR3 is 12 amino acids. Germline V gives CDR1 GTSNPN, CDR2 SVGIG (reference sequence). Trimming cost V 4 bases and J 5 bases, with 11 bases left between them. The DNA for the CDR3 is TGTGCCTGGACCTTCCCAGGTTATGGCTACACCTTC. Translating gives CAWTFPGYGYTF. Using reference TRBV30 and TRBJ1-2 for the parts outside the CDR3, the full variable domain is SQTIHQWPATLVQPVGSPLSLECTVEGTSNPNLYWYRQAAGRGLQLLFYSVGIGQISSEVPQNLSASRPQDRQFILSSKKLLLSDSGFYLCAWTFPGYGYTFGSGTRLTVV.

This clonotype appeared a few times. J is TRBJ1-5 and V is TRBV2; D is perhaps TRBD1 (6 bases). Germline loops: CDR1 SNHLY, CDR2 FYNNEI. There are 15 residues in the CDR3. V gave up 4 bases and J gave up 5 bases, with 15 bases separating them. Here the CDR3 DNA reads TGTGCCAGCAGTGGGCCGCTCAGGGGAGATCAGCCCCAGCATTTT. Translating it yields CASSGPLRGDQPQHF.

V usage is TRBV5-5 and J usage is TRBJ2-3, with 10 positions matching TRBD1. Per the germline V gene, CDR1 is SGHKS and CDR2 is YYEKEE (reference sequence). V gave up 5 bases and J gave up 3 bases; unmatched junction bases: 9. This CDR3 spans 16 amino acids. The DNA of the CDR3 is TGTGCCAGCAGACGCCCGGGACAGGGGTCAACAGATACGCAGTATTTT. Translation gives CASRRPGQGSTDTQYF.